The 29 T cell receptor beta chains in this list originate from one sample, sequenced in a study of cytomegalovirus exposure and HLA in healthy donors (dated 2017 in TCRdb). Library construction relied on the immunoSEQ multiplex PCR assay. For the multiplex PCR, a mixture combining 60 forward primers for TCR Vbeta segments and 13 reverse primers for TCR Jbeta segments was used. The source is immuneACCESS, and TCRdb retained only in-frame sequences with V and J called. Part of the clones is not carried over; for the studies checked, unresolved V genes explain less than half of this, and the remainder is unexplained. The table for this sample lists around 150,000 clones; more than 75% of them were counted only once. The ten largest clonotypes hold around 2.1% of the sample. The source material was PBMCs. The receptors here all came from a young man in good health and CMV-seropositive.

The chain uses TRBV9 and TRBJ1-2; TRBD1 aligns across 9 bases. Germline CDR1 and CDR2: SGDLS and YYNGEE. The CDR3 length is 16 residues. V was clipped by 2 bases and J by 5 bases; unmatched bases: 10. Here the CDR3 reads CASSVGGQGGGYGYTF. CDR3 nucleotides: TGTGCCAGCAGCGTTGGGGGACAGGGTGGGGGGTATGGCTACACCTTC. Filled out from reference TRBV9 and TRBJ1-2, the complete variable domain reads DSGVTQTPKHLITATGQRVTLRCSPRSGDLSVYWYQQSLDQGLQFLIQYYNGEERAKGNILERFSAQQFPDLHSELNLSSLELGDSALYFCASSVGGQGGGYGYTFGSGTRLTVV.

CDR3 amino acids: CASSPGRTDLLGGYTF. CDR3 nucleotide sequence: TGCGCCAGCAGTCCGGGACGGACAGACCTCCTTGGTGGCTACACCTTC. This rearrangement joins TRBV5-1 to TRBJ1-2, with D possibly TRBD1 on 6 matching bases. The V and J ends lost 5 bases and 7 bases respectively, with 24 bases between them. In germline, CDR1 is SGHRS, CDR2 YFSETQ. The CDR3 runs 16 residues.

J is TRBJ1-2 and V is TRBV10-3, with a weak D call TRBD1 (5 bases). Trimming removed 4 bases at V and 6 bases at J, with 12 bases between. CDR1 is ENHRY, CDR2 SYGVKD, per germline. The CDR3 is 13 amino acids. For the CDR3, the DNA is TGTGCCATCAGTGGCAGGGTGAGTGATGGCTACACCTTC. It translates to CAISGRVSDGYTF.

The chain is built from TRBV9 and TRBJ1-1; TRBD1 is a possible D gene (5 bases). The CDR3 length is 14 residues. Germline V gives CDR1 SGDLS, CDR2 YYNGEE. The V gene lost 4 bases and the J gene lost 1 base, with 11 bases spanning the gap. The CDR3 region has the DNA TGTGCCAGCAGCCTGAATCAGGGGAACACTGAAGCTTTCTTT. Translated, it gives CASSLNQGNTEAFF.

The genes are TRBV5-1 and TRBJ1-2; D is undetermined. This CDR3 is 13 amino acids long. The V end lost 4 bases, the J end lost 6 bases, and 13 bases lay between the germline ends. The V gene's germline CDR1 is SGHRS and CDR2 YFSETQ. Written as DNA, the CDR3 is TGCGCCAGCAGCACCGGTATCATCGATGGCTACACCTTC. It specifies CASSTGIIDGYTF.

The chain joins TRBV13 to TRBJ2-2; tentatively, D is TRBD1 (5 bases). Trimming removed 4 bases from V and 5 bases from J, with 20 bases in between. This CDR3 region has 17 residues. CDR1 PRHDT and CDR2 FYEKMQ come from the germline V gene (reference sequence). The CDR3: CASSYPQGTMWTGELFF. CDR3 bases: TGTGCCAGCAGCTATCCCCAGGGAACTATGTGGACCGGGGAGCTGTTTTTT.

The chain carries TRBV5-6 and TRBJ1-1, with 8 positions matching TRBD1. V lost 2 bases, J lost 1 base, and 7 bases stayed unmatched. The CDR3 has 16 residues. Per germline, CDR1 SGHDT and CDR2 YYEEEE. CDR3 DNA: TGTGCCAGCAGCTTTTTTGGAGGGACAGGGAACACTGAAGCTTTCTTT. Amino acids: CASSFFGGTGNTEAFF.

This clone was observed a handful of times. The chain has TRBV5-6 and TRBJ1-3; no reliable D call. The V end lost 1 base, the J end lost 0 bases, and 8 bases lay between the germline ends. The CDR3 is 15 residues long. Germline V gives CDR1 SGHDT, CDR2 YYEEEE. The CDR3 loop reads CASSLRSISGNTIYF. CDR3 sequence (DNA): TGTGCCAGCAGCTTGCGGTCCATCTCTGGAAACACCATATATTTT.

Regarding this clone: This sample also contains other DNA sequences that code for the same CDR3. The chain links TRBV9 to TRBJ1-1, with a weak D call TRBD1 (6 bases). V lost 2 bases, J lost 3 bases, and 8 bases lay in between. This CDR3 has 13 amino acids. CDR1 is SGDLS, CDR2 YYNGEE, per germline. CDR3 coding DNA: TGTGCCAGCAGCGTGAACAGGGACACTGAAGCTTTCTTT. Translating gives CASSVNRDTEAFF.

The rearrangement joins TRBV7-9 to TRBJ1-3; tentatively, D is TRBD1 (6 bases). Germline V gene sequence: CDR1 SEHNR, CDR2 FQNEAQ (reference sequence). With 4 bases removed from V and 1 base from J, the gap between germline ends came to 11 bases. The CDR3 is 15 amino acids. CDR3 nucleotides: TGTGCCAGCAGCTACCAGGGGCCATCTGGAAACACCATATATTTT. This encodes CASSYQGPSGNTIYF.

The V call is TRBV5-8, the J call TRBJ1-2; TRBD1 agrees at 9 bases. This CDR3 comprises 14 residues. Germline V gives CDR1 SGHTS, CDR2 YDEGEE. Trimming removed 3 bases from V and 4 bases from J; junction bases left unmatched: 4. The CDR3 nucleotides read TGTGCCAGCAGCTCGGGACAGGGTCTCTATGGCTACACCTTC. It specifies CASSSGQGLYGYTF.

The chain has TRBV9 and TRBJ2-7, with D possibly matching TRBD1 (5 bases). V was cut by 0 bases and J by 6 bases, with 13 bases left in between. The CDR3 covers 14 residues. CDR1 and CDR2 from the germline V gene are SGDLS and YYNGEE. The CDR3 coding sequence is TGTGCCAGCAGCGTAGGGGCAGGGTTCCGCGAGCAGTACTTC. Translation gives CASSVGAGFREQYF.

This sequence joins TRBV9 and TRBJ2-1, with D possibly matching TRBD1 (6 bases). Germline V gene lookup returns CDR1 SGDLS and CDR2 YYNGEE. CDR3 length: 17 residues. Trimming stripped 4 bases from V and 0 bases from J, with 17 bases between. DNA of the CDR3: TGTGCCAGCAGCTTGATTGGACAGCCGAGCTCCTACAATGAGCAGTTCTTC. This encodes CASSLIGQPSSYNEQFF.

There are a few counts of this clone. J is TRBJ1-1 and V is TRBV29-1; maybe TRBD1 (6 bases). The CDR3 is made up of 14 amino acids. The V gene's germline CDR1 is SQVTM and CDR2 ANQGSEA. The V end lost 4 bases, the J end lost 8 bases, and 20 bases lay between the germline ends. In DNA form, the CDR3 reads TGCAGCGTTGTGTGGGACATTTCCGACTACGAAGCTTTCTTT. It translates to CSVVWDISDYEAFF.

This clone was counted between two and nine times. This chain joins TRBV7-9 and TRBJ1-2; 9 bases are shared with TRBD1. Germline V CDR1 and CDR2: SEHNR, FQNEAQ (reference sequence). After removal of 4 bases from V and 7 bases from J, the junction contained 10 bases not matched to a gene. The CDR3 length is 15 residues. CDR3 sequence reads: CASSYSGQGPLGYTF. Written as DNA, the CDR3 is TGTGCCAGCAGCTACTCCGGACAGGGGCCTCTTGGCTACACCTTC.

The V gene is TRBV6-1, the J gene TRBJ2-3; no reliable D call. Germline V gene lookup returns CDR1 MNHNS and CDR2 SASEGT. This CDR3 is 13 amino acids long. V was pared by 8 bases and J by 1 base, with 10 bases between. The CDR3 protein is CASLMAGTDTQYF. Written as DNA, the CDR3 is TGTGCCAGCTTAATGGCGGGCACAGATACGCAGTATTTT.

This clone was seen only once. V usage is TRBV5-4 and J usage is TRBJ2-1, with 8 bases identical to TRBD2. The CDR3 runs to 15 residues. J lost 6 bases, V lost 2 bases, and 7 bases had no gene match. From germline, CDR1 is SGHNT and CDR2 YYREEE (reference sequence). CDR3 sequence (DNA): TGTGCCAGCAGCTTTCCATCGGGGGGGATCAATGAGCAGTTCTTC. Translation: CASSFPSGGINEQFF.

This chain uses TRBV5-1 with TRBJ1-5; 10 bases match TRBD1. Germline CDR1 SGHRS, CDR2 YFSETQ. V trimming: 4 bases; J trimming: 2 bases; junction bases outside the gene matches: 6. The CDR3 runs 16 residues. The CDR3 coding sequence is TGCGCCAGCAGCCCGGGGGGGACAGGGGGCAATCAGCCCCAGCATTTT. It translates to CASSPGGTGGNQPQHF.

The V and J genes are TRBV11-3 and TRBJ2-7; perhaps TRBD1 as D (6 bases). Germline CDR1 is SGHNT and CDR2 is YENEEA. CDR3 size: 13 residues. Trimming took 5 bases from V and 2 from J, leaving 10 bases between them. The CDR3 reads CASSPGQPYEQYF. CDR3 coding DNA: TGTGCCAGCAGCCCTGGACAGCCCTACGAGCAGTACTTC. Combining the CDR3 with reference TRBV11-3 and TRBJ2-7 gives the whole variable domain EAGVVQSPRYKIIEKKQPVAFWCNPISGHNTLYWYLQNLGQGPELLIRYENEEAVDDSQLPKDRFSAERLKGVDSTLKIQPAELGDSAVYLCASSPGQPYEQYFGPGTRLTVT.

This clone was observed once. In the same sample, other DNA sequences code for this CDR3. The rearrangement uses TRBV7-9 and TRBJ1-1, with D perhaps TRBD1 (5 bases). From germline, CDR1 is SEHNR and CDR2 FQNEAQ (reference sequence). The CDR3 is 12 residues long. The V end lost 8 bases, the J end lost 1 base, and 8 bases lay between the germline ends. The CDR3 is CASSRGNTEAFF. In DNA form, the CDR3 reads TGTGCCAGCTCTAGGGGGAACACTGAAGCTTTCTTT.

V and J are TRBV7-2 and TRBJ2-7, with 7 bases aligning to TRBD2. The germline V gene encodes CDR1 SGHTA and CDR2 FQGNSA. This CDR3 comprises 14 residues. With 3 bases clipped from V and 2 bases from J, the junction kept 4 bases outside the gene matches. Here the CDR3 reads CASSLASGAYEQYF. As DNA, the CDR3 is TGTGCCAGCAGCTTGGCTAGCGGCGCCTACGAGCAGTACTTC. Supplemented by reference TRBV7-2 and TRBJ2-7, the full variable domain reads GAGVSQSPSNKVTEKGKDVELRCDPISGHTALYWYRQSLGQGLEFLIYFQGNSAPDKSGLPSDRFSAERTGGSVSTLTIQRTQQEDSAVYLCASSLASGAYEQYFGPGTRLTVT.

The J gene is TRBJ1-2, the V gene TRBV4-2; 9 nucleotides agree with TRBD1. V gave up 5 bases and J gave up 7 bases; unmatched junction bases: 8. The CDR3 is 14 amino acids. In germline, CDR1 is LGHNA, CDR2 YNFKEQ. The CDR3 protein is CASSKQGAQAGYTF. The CDR3 DNA reads as TGTGCCAGCAGCAAACAGGGGGCGCAAGCTGGCTACACCTTC.

J is TRBJ1-1 and V is TRBV5-3; TRBD1 matches at 7 bases. TRBV5-3 is filed as an ORF, its function uncertain. CDR3 length equals 13 residues. The V and J ends lost 0 bases and 6 bases, in that order; junction bases with no gene match: 2. DNA for the CDR3: TGTGCCAGAAGCTTGGAGGGGGCCGCTGAAGCTTTCTTT. Encoded protein: CARSLEGAAEAFF.

The gene calls are TRBV28 and TRBJ2-1; 9 nucleotides align to TRBD1. From germline, CDR1 is MDHEN and CDR2 SYDVKM. J gave up 4 bases and V 7 bases, and 8 bases lay outside the gene matches. CDR3 size: 15 residues. CDR3: CASTKDRGGYNEQFF. DNA of the CDR3: TGTGCCAGCACCAAGGACAGGGGTGGATACAATGAGCAGTTCTTC.

The rearrangement joins TRBV7-9 to TRBJ2-1, with 9 bases identical to TRBD2. Germline CDR1 SEHNR, CDR2 FQNEAQ (reference sequence). The CDR3 extends over 17 amino acids. After removal of 7 bases from V and 5 bases from J, the junction contained 15 bases not matched to a gene. The CDR3, as DNA: TGTGCCAGCATGCGCGGGGGGGGTTCCAATTCCAACAATGAGCAGTTCTTC. This encodes CASMRGGGSNSNNEQFF.

Here the CDR3 DNA reads TGTGCCAGTACCCTCAGGGGGTGGCTAGCGGGGGTTGAAAGCACAGATACGCAGTATTTT. This encodes CASTLRGWLAGVESTDTQYF. The chain links TRBV19 to TRBJ2-3, with 10 bases fitting TRBD2. Per germline, CDR1 LNHDA and CDR2 SQIVND (reference sequence). This CDR3 spans 20 amino acids. Trimming at V came to 7 bases and at J to 0 bases, leaving 19 bases not matched to a gene.

As for this clone: A read error may account for a junction end that differs from germline. This rearrangement joins TRBV6-1 to TRBJ2-4, with D perhaps TRBD1 (6 bases). The germline CDR1 and CDR2 sequences are MNHNS and SASEGT. This CDR3 comprises 13 residues. The CDR3 here is CASSEVRGNSQYF. The CDR3, as DNA: TGTGCCAGCAGTGAAGTCAGGGGAAACAGTCAGTACTTC.

V is TRBV2 and J is TRBJ1-2; possible D gene TRBD1, 5 bases. This CDR3 comprises 15 residues. The V end was cut by 5 bases, the J end by 4 bases, with 17 bases between. Per germline, CDR1 SNHLY and CDR2 FYNNEI. The CDR3 nucleotides are TGTGCCAGCAGTAATTATGGGGCGGAGAGCTATGGCTACACCTTC. It translates to CASSNYGAESYGYTF.

This chain uses TRBV6-5 with TRBJ1-5; unclear D gene. Germline CDR1 and CDR2: MNHEY and SVGAGI. The CDR3 is 14 amino acids. Trimming pared 2 bases from V and 6 bases from J, leaving 11 bases between. Here the CDR3 DNA reads TGTGCCAGCAGTTACGGGGAGGGAACTCAGCCCCAGCATTTT. It specifies CASSYGEGTQPQHF.